This T cell receptor (beta chain) was retrieved from a study of response to subunit inactivated influenza vaccine. Study-level results: The study's authors posited that every seasonal influenza vaccination enlists few new T cells.

In regard to this clonotype: Its specificity is not known.

TCRdb analysed the RT-PCR reads with MiXCR anew, one entry per CDR3 protein. The sample has roughly 500,000 distinct CDR3 sequences, about 15% seen once; the top ten hold 2.5% to 3.5%. Germline V gene sequence: CDR1 SGHTA, CDR2 FQGNSA. This CDR3 is 15 amino acids long. V was shortened by 2 bases and J by 3 bases, with 10 bases between the two germline ends. The rearrangement uses TRBV7-2 and TRBJ2-2; D ambiguous. Here the sequenced sample was CD4+ T cells sorted from PBMCs, taken roughly 24 months after vaccination. The source is a man aged 45-69 years who received an inactivated influenza vaccine. DNA for the CDR3: TGTGCCAGCAGCTTAAAACTGTTAGACACCGGGGAGCTGTTTTTT. This gives the protein CASSLKLLDTGELFF.